Below, 12 T cell receptor beta chains from the same sample are listed, as sequenced in a study of radiotherapy plus CTLA-4 blockade in lung cancer. The protocol was immunoSEQ multiplex PCR, while the TCRdb copy is restricted to in-frame clones and leaves out a portion. The sample has tens of thousands of clones; approximately 85% are singletons. The specimen was peripheral blood, collected from a patient treated with radiotherapy plus ipilimumab. The receptor set was obtained from a human donor with non-small cell lung cancer whose response to radiotherapy plus ipilimumab could not be evaluated.

The chain's CDR3 is CASSAPGILYGYTF. CDR3 nucleotide sequence: TGTGCCAGCAGCGCCCCCGGGATCCTCTATGGCTACACCTTC. V and J are TRBV7-8 and TRBJ1-2; D uncertain. Germline values: CDR1 SGHVS, CDR2 FQNEAQ. Between the trimmed V and J ends, which lost 5 bases and 4 bases, there was a span of 14 bases. There are 14 residues in the CDR3.

The sample holds a few counts of this clone. The V gene is TRBV6-5, the J gene TRBJ2-7, with 10 bases matching TRBD1. This CDR3 is 15 amino acids long. Per germline, CDR1 MNHEY and CDR2 SVGAGI. The J segment lost 2 bases and the V segment lost 6 bases, leaving 7 bases of the junction unmatched. CDR3 coding DNA: TGTGCCAGCAGAACCTCCGGGACAGGGGCCTACGAGCAGTACTTC. As protein: CASRTSGTGAYEQYF.

This clone was seen just once. The chain uses TRBV25-1 and TRBJ2-3; a weak D match, TRBD2 (7 bases). The CDR3 covers 15 residues. Germline V gives CDR1 MGHDK, CDR2 SYGVNS. The V and J ends lost 3 bases and 4 bases respectively, with 14 bases between them. For the CDR3, the DNA is TGTGCCAGCAGTGATGGTTGGGGGGGCGCAGATACGCAGTATTTT. Residues: CASSDGWGGADTQYF.

The chain employs TRBV19 and TRBJ1-5, with D possibly TRBD1 on 6 matching bases. Germline loops: CDR1 LNHDA, CDR2 SQIVND (reference sequence). The CDR3 has 13 residues. V lost 7 bases to trimming and J lost 4 bases, with 11 bases between them. DNA of the CDR3: TGTGCCAGTAAGGACAGCCTTAATCAGCCCCAGCATTTT. It codes for CASKDSLNQPQHF.

This sequence joins TRBV19 and TRBJ2-2; D is perhaps TRBD2 (5 bases). The CDR3 is 14 amino acids. Trimming stripped 7 bases from V and 3 bases from J, with 12 bases between. The V gene's germline CDR1 is LNHDA and CDR2 SQIVND (reference sequence). The DNA for the CDR3 is TGTGCCAGTACTTTCGGGCGGGACACCGGGGAGCTGTTTTTT. Translation: CASTFGRDTGELFF. Using reference TRBV19 and TRBJ2-2 for the parts outside the CDR3, the full variable domain is DGGITQSPKYLFRKEGQNVTLSCEQNLNHDAMYWYRQDPGQGLRLIYYSQIVNDFQKGDIAEGYSVSREKKESFPLTVTSAQKNPTAFYLCASTFGRDTGELFFGEGSRLTVL.

The chain combines TRBV27 with TRBJ2-1; 7 nucleotides align to TRBD1. V trimming: 6 bases; J trimming: 2 bases; junction bases outside the gene matches: 4. CDR3 length equals 14 residues. CDR1 is MNHEY, CDR2 SMNVEV, per germline (reference sequence). The CDR3 DNA is TGTGCCAGCAGCCAACAGGGGACCTACAATGAGCAGTTCTTC. This codes for CASSQQGTYNEQFF.

The CDR3 DNA reads as TGTGCCAGCAGCTTAATCGGGAGTTCCGGGACCCAGTACTTC. This encodes CASSLIGSSGTQYF. The chain combines TRBV7-2 with TRBJ2-5, with D possibly TRBD2 on 6 matching bases. CDR1 is SGHTA and CDR2 is FQGNSA in the germline V gene. V was shortened by 2 bases and J by 7 bases, with 14 bases between the two germline ends. CDR3 length equals 14 residues.

The rearrangement joins TRBV28 to TRBJ2-1; the match to TRBD1 covers 8 bases. Germline V gene data show CDR1 as MDHEN and CDR2 as SYDVKM. J gave up 0 bases and V 7 bases, and 2 bases lay outside the gene matches. This CDR3 spans 14 amino acids. CDR3 loop: CASTGGVSYNEQFF. CDR3 sequence (DNA): TGTGCCAGCACAGGGGGCGTCTCCTACAATGAGCAGTTCTTC.

This chain uses TRBV27 with TRBJ2-7; TRBD1 matches at 7 bases. The V and J ends lost 2 bases and 0 bases, in that order; junction bases with no gene match: 4. The germline V gene has CDR1 MNHEY and CDR2 SMNVEV (reference sequence). CDR3 length: 15 amino acids. The DNA of the CDR3 is TGTGCCAGCAGTTTAACGGGACAGACCTCCTACGAGCAGTACTTC. This gives the protein CASSLTGQTSYEQYF.

The gene calls are TRBV10-2 and TRBJ2-7; no definite D call. The length of the CDR3 is 13 residues. Trimming shortened V by 4 bases and J by 2 bases, and 9 bases separated the two germline ends. Germline assignment: CDR1 WSHSY and CDR2 SAAADI. The CDR3 loop reads CASSGYSPYEQYF. For the CDR3, the DNA is TGCGCCAGCAGTGGTTACAGCCCCTACGAGCAGTACTTC.

This chain links TRBV7-2 with TRBJ1-3; D is perhaps TRBD1 (5 bases). V was pared by 0 bases and J by 3 bases, with 12 bases between. Germline assignment: CDR1 SGHTA and CDR2 FQGNSA. This CDR3 is built from 16 residues. For the CDR3, the DNA is TGTGCCAGCAGCTTAGCGGGGGGAATGTATGGAAACACCATATATTTT. Translation: CASSLAGGMYGNTIYF.

The V gene is TRBV10-3, the J gene TRBJ1-5; D not resolved. V was shortened by 0 bases and J by 5 bases, with 8 bases between the two germline ends. The CDR3 sequence is 14 residues long. Germline CDR1 ENHRY, CDR2 SYGVKD. In DNA, the CDR3 is TGTGCCATCAGTGAGTCGCGAGGAGATCAGCCCCAGCATTTT. Protein product: CAISESRGDQPQHF.